Listed here are 7 T cell receptor beta chains from one sample, sequenced in a study of T cell responses to AZD1222 COVID-19 vaccine. Repertoires were generated with immunoSEQ multiplex PCR, while TCRdb's copy carries only in-frame clones and drops some. Among about 180,000 clones, almost 90% were seen once, and the ten largest hold more than 9%. The specimen comprised peripheral blood, sampled 28 days after the second AZD1222 dose. The receptors shown here come from an adult who received the AZD1222 COVID-19 vaccine.

This sequence joins TRBV11-2 and TRBJ1-2, with 8 bases that match TRBD1. This CDR3 is 16 amino acids long. CDR1 and CDR2 from the germline V gene are SGHAT and FQNNGV. Trimming cost V 1 base and J 1 base; bases outside gene matches: 5. Here the CDR3 DNA reads TGTGCCAGCAGCTTAGGCCAGGGGGCGGGTAACTATGGCTACACCTTC. It translates to CASSLGQGAGNYGYTF. Drawing the rest from reference TRBV11-2 and TRBJ1-2, the complete variable domain is EAGVAQSPRYKIIEKRQSVAFWCNPISGHATLYWYQQILGQGPKLLIQFQNNGVVDDSQLPKDRFSAERLKGVDSTLKIQPAKLEDSAVYLCASSLGQGAGNYGYTFGSGTRLTVV.

A single count supports this clone. The chain joins TRBV10-1 to TRBJ1-6, with D perhaps matching TRBD1 (6 bases). Germline CDR1 and CDR2: WNHNN and SYGVQD (reference sequence). Trimming stripped 0 bases from V and 9 bases from J, with 12 bases between. This CDR3 is built from 15 residues. As DNA, the CDR3 is TGCGCCAGCAGTGAGTCGAGGGGAGGGGGTTCACCCCTCCACTTT. Its translation is CASSESRGGGSPLHF.

This clone has a handful of counts. V and J are TRBV6-1 and TRBJ2-3, with 8 nucleotides matching TRBD2. V lost 4 bases to trimming and J lost 3 bases; unmatched junction nucleotides: 9. CDR1 and CDR2 from the germline V gene are MNHNS and SASEGT. The CDR3 contains 16 residues. CDR3 nucleotides: TGTGCCAGCAGTGCGGCTCGGGGGGGCGGGACAGATACGCAGTATTTT. It is translated as CASSAARGGGTDTQYF.

J is TRBJ1-5 and V is TRBV27; TRBD1 matches at 9 bases. CDR3 length: 15 amino acids. The germline V gene has CDR1 MNHEY and CDR2 SMNVEV (reference sequence). After removal of 6 bases from V and 8 bases from J, the junction contained 11 bases not matched to a gene. CDR3 DNA sequence: TGTGCCAGCAGCTTGACAGGGGGGGAGTGGGAGCCCCAGCATTTT. Amino acid sequence: CASSLTGGEWEPQHF.

V and J are TRBV15 and TRBJ2-2; 7 bases align to TRBD1. The CDR3 runs 17 residues. V gave up 0 bases and J gave up 3 bases; unmatched junction bases: 7. Germline V gives CDR1 LNHNV, CDR2 YYDKDF (reference sequence). CDR3 sequence (DNA): TGTGCCACCAGCAGAGATCTTAGGGGACAGCACACCGGGGAGCTGTTTTTT. It codes for CATSRDLRGQHTGELFF. Full variable domain (outside the CDR3, taken from reference TRBV15 and TRBJ2-2): DAMVIQNPRYQVTQFGKPVTLSCSQTLNHNVMYWYQQKSSQAPKLLFHYYDKDFNNEADTPDNFQSRRPNTSFCFLDIRSPGLGDTAMYLCATSRDLRGQHTGELFFGEGSRLTVL.

The J gene is TRBJ1-2, the V gene TRBV21-1. TRBV21-1 is termed a pseudogene. This CDR3 is built from 12 residues. CDR3 DNA: TGTGCCACCGCACTGGGGGGCAATGGCTACACCTTC. It specifies CATALGGNGYTF.

The chain is built from TRBV9 and TRBJ1-4, with 9 bases identical to TRBD1. This CDR3 is built from 16 residues. Germline trimming cut 3 bases from V and 0 bases from J; bases unmatched to any gene: 3. The germline V gene encodes CDR1 SGDLS and CDR2 YYNGEE. The CDR3 region has the DNA TGTGCCAGCAGCGCGACAGGGGGTACAACTAATGAAAAACTGTTTTTT. This gives the protein CASSATGGTTNEKLFF. Full variable domain (outside the CDR3, taken from reference TRBV9 and TRBJ1-4): DSGVTQTPKHLITATGQRVTLRCSPRSGDLSVYWYQQSLDQGLQFLIQYYNGEERAKGNILERFSAQQFPDLHSELNLSSLELGDSALYFCASSATGGTTNEKLFFGSGTQLSVL.